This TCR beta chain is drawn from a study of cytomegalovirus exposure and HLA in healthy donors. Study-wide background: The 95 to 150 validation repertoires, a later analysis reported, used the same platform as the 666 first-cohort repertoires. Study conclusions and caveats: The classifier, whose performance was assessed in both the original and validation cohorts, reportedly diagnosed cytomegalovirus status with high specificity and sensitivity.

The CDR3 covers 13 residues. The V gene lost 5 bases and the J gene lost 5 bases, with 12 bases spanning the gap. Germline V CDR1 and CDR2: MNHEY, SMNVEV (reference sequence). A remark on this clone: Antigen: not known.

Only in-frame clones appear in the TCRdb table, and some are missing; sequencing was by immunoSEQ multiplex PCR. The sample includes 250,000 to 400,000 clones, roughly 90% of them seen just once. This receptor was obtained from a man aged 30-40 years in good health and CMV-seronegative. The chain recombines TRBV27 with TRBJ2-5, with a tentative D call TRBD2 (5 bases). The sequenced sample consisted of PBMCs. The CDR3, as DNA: TGTGCCAGCAGTCACCACGGGGATGAGACCCAGTACTTC. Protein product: CASSHHGDETQYF.